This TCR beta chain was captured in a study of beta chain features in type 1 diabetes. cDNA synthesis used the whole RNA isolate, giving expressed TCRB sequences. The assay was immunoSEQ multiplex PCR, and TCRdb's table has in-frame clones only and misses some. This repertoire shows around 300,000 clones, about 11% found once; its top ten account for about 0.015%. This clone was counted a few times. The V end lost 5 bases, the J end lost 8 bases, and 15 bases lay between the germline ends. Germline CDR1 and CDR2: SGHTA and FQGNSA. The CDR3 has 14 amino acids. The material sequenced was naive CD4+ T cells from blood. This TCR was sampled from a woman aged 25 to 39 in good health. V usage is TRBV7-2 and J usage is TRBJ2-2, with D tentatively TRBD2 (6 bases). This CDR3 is CASSRDFRGGELFF. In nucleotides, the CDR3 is TGTGCCAGCAGCCGGGACTTCCGTGGTGGGGAGCTGTTTTTT.